The rows below give T cell receptor beta chains drawn from one sample of a study of blood T cell repertoires in COVID-19. The assay was immunoSEQ multiplex PCR, and TCRdb's table has in-frame clones only and misses some. The sample gives under 170,000 clones, about four fifths of which show up once; roughly 2.2% is in the top ten. The sample was peripheral blood. The origin of the receptors is a man aged 65-85 years with acute or convalescent COVID-19. Both conserved end residues are part of each CDR3. D genes are given only for firm matches. Clone size, where shown, is once, few, many, or a class for clones that have expanded.

TRBJ2-7 TRBD1 NA TRBV28 CASSSPQGALEQYF TGTGCCAGCAGTTCCCCCCAGGGGGCGCTTGAGCAGTACTTC
TRBJ2-2 TRBD1 NA TRBV10-3 CAISRGRTGELFF TGTGCCATCAGTAGGGGGCGGACCGGGGAGCTGTTTTTT
TRBJ1-1 NA NA TRBV18 CASSPSGEGTEAFF TGTGCCAGCTCACCATCAGGGGAGGGGACTGAAGCTTTCTTT
TRBJ1-4 TRBD1 NA TRBV28 CAISAGGTVGEKLFF TGTGCCATCAGCGCGGGGGGGACAGTGGGTGAAAAACTGTTTTTT
TRBJ2-3 TRBD2 once TRBV19 CATREDFTDTQYF TGTGCCACCCGGGAGGACTTCACAGATACGCAGTATTTT
TRBJ1-5 TRBD1 NA TRBV19 CASSPQGGNQPQHF TGTGCCAGTAGTCCACAGGGGGGAAATCAGCCCCAGCATTTT
TRBJ2-1 NA NA TRBV19 CASSILGAYNEQFF TGTGCCAGTAGTATTTTAGGGGCCTACAATGAGCAGTTCTTC
TRBJ2-3 TRBD2 NA TRBV5-4 CASSFWRGGTDTQYF TGTGCCAGCAGCTTCTGGCGGGGGGGCACAGATACGCAGTATTTT
TRBJ2-3 TRBD2 NA TRBV7-6 CASSLAHMNREGLVDTQYF TGTGCCAGCAGCTTAGCCCATATGAACCGGGAGGGCCTGGTGGATACGCAGTATTTT
TRBJ1-2 NA once TRBV6-6 CASSYSPGTTNYGYTF TGTGCCAGCAGTTACTCCCCCGGGACTACTAACTATGGCTACACCTTC
TRBJ1-5 TRBD1 NA TRBV28 CASSPQGAPPQPQHF TGTGCCAGCAGTCCACAGGGGGCGCCGCCTCAGCCCCAGCATTTT
TRBJ1-5 NA NA TRBV19 CASSPTDRLVQPQHF TGTGCCAGTAGCCCGACAGACAGGCTAGTTCAGCCCCAGCATTTT
TRBJ2-5 NA once TRBV7-2 CASSLARHKETQYF TGTGCCAGCAGCTTAGCGAGACACAAAGAGACCCAGTACTTC
TRBJ2-7 NA NA TRBV3-1/TRBV3-2 CASSPPGERYEQYF TGTGCCAGCAGCCCACCGGGAGAACGATACGAGCAGTACTTC
TRBJ2-1 NA NA TRBV27 CASTGGSYNEQFF TGTGCCAGCACAGGAGGAAGTTACAATGAGCAGTTCTTC
TRBJ2-7 TRBD1 once TRBV5-5 CASSSPGQGVWDEQYF TGTGCCAGCAGCTCCCCGGGACAGGGCGTCTGGGACGAGCAGTACTTC
TRBJ2-2 NA NA TRBV21-1 CASSNKQGTGELFF TGTGCCAGCAGCAATAAACAGGGGACCGGGGAGCTGTTTTTT
TRBJ1-2 NA NA TRBV6-5 CASGGWESSGYTF TGTGCCAGCGGCGGCTGGGAGTCGAGTGGCTACACCTTC
TRBJ1-5 TRBD1 NA TRBV5-6 CASSLLAGGHNQPQHF TGTGCCAGCAGCTTGTTAGCAGGGGGTCACAATCAGCCCCAGCATTTT
TRBJ2-1 NA few TRBV6-5 CASSYSYRGTYNEQFF TGTGCCAGCAGTTACTCGTATAGGGGAACCTACAATGAGCAGTTCTTC
TRBJ1-1 NA once TRBV5-1 CASSPAPGSNTEAFF TGCGCCAGCAGCCCCGCCCCAGGGTCGAACACTGAAGCTTTCTTT
TRBJ2-7 NA NA TRBV28 CASSSAGTASYEQYF TGTGCCAGCAGTTCAGCCGGGACTGCTTCCTACGAGCAGTACTTC
TRBJ2-7 TRBD2 NA TRBV4-1 CASSQGPTGGITTYEQYF TGCGCCAGCAGCCAAGGACCCACGGGGGGGATTACAACCTACGAGCAGTACTTC
TRBJ1-5 NA NA TRBV28 CASTPSGGRLKAQHF TGTGCCAGCACCCCCTCGGGGGGCCGGTTGAAGGCCCAGCATTTT
TRBJ1-6 TRBD1 NA TRBV5-1 CASRENGQGVNSPLHF TGCGCCAGCAGGGAGAACGGACAGGGGGTTAATTCACCCCTCCACTTT
TRBJ1-6 NA NA TRBV5-1 CASSLDLLSRNSPLHF TGCGCCAGCAGCTTGGACCTTCTGTCCCGGAATTCACCCCTCCACTTT
TRBJ1-1 TRBD1 once TRBV10-3 CAISENPARQGGTEAFF TGTGCCATCAGTGAAAATCCTGCCCGACAGGGGGGTACTGAAGCTTTCTTT
TRBJ1-5 NA NA TRBV7-2 CASSLASTSRSNQPQHF TGTGCCAGCAGCTTAGCGTCGACAAGTCGAAGCAATCAGCCCCAGCATTTT
TRBJ1-3 NA NA TRBV28 CASSLVRGQLVSGNTIYF TGTGCCAGCAGTTTAGTTCGCGGGCAATTAGTCTCTGGAAACACCATATATTTT
TRBJ1-4 NA NA TRBV30 CAWSTGLSNEKLFF TGTGCCTGGAGCACAGGTTTATCTAATGAAAAACTGTTTTTT
TRBJ2-1 NA NA TRBV7-6 CASSLGVVASYNEQFF TGTGCCAGCAGCTTAGGAGTGGTAGCGTCCTACAATGAGCAGTTCTTC
TRBJ1-2 NA NA TRBV19 CASSISRSGVYTF TGTGCCAGTAGTATAAGTCGGTCGGGAGTCTACACCTTC
TRBJ1-4 NA NA TRBV29-1 CVSGGSTNEKLFF TGCGTTAGTGGGGGCTCAACTAATGAAAAACTGTTTTTT
TRBJ2-5 TRBD1 NA TRBV6-6 CASSLGATGQETQYF TGTGCCAGCAGCCTTGGGGCGACAGGGCAAGAGACCCAGTACTTC
TRBJ2-1 TRBD1 NA TRBV6-1 CASSEYRDSNEQFF TGTGCCAGCAGTGAATATCGGGACAGTAATGAGCAGTTCTTC
TRBJ2-3 NA NA TRBV18 CASSPSDGADTQYF TGTGCCAGCTCACCGTCCGATGGGGCTGATACGCAGTATTTT
TRBJ2-4 TRBD1 once TRBV18 CASATGTDFLAKNIQYF TGTGCCAGCGCGACCGGGACAGATTTCCTAGCCAAAAACATTCAGTACTTC
TRBJ2-1 NA NA TRBV11-2 CASSLGAGRVSLNEQFF TGTGCCAGCAGCTTAGGGGCCGGCAGGGTGTCACTCAATGAGCAGTTCTTC
TRBJ1-6 NA NA TRBV6-2/TRBV6-3 CASSSQPGVSSYNSPLHF TGTGCCAGCAGTTCCCAACCAGGGGTCAGCTCCTATAATTCACCCCTCCACTTT
TRBJ1-2 NA NA TRBV2 CASSDTESNYGYTF TGTGCCAGCAGTGATACAGAATCGAACTATGGCTACACCTTC
TRBJ1-2 NA NA TRBV27 CASSQIPPTNRVF TGTGCCAGCTCTCAAATCCCCCCTACCAACAGGGTTTTC
TRBJ2-7 TRBD1 NA TRBV28 CASSFGGTGAWEQYF TGTGCCAGCAGTTTTGGTGGGACAGGGGCTTGGGAGCAGTACTTC
TRBJ1-6 NA NA TRBV11-2 CASSSDRTVGSPLHF TGTGCCAGCAGCTCCGACAGGACAGTCGGATCACCCCTCCACTTT
TRBJ1-6 NA NA TRBV25-1 CASSGSGRSSYNSPLHF TGTGCCAGCAGTGGCTCAGGGAGGAGCTCCTATAATTCACCCCTCCACTTT
TRBJ2-7 NA NA TRBV9 CASAPRWEAGYEQYF TGTGCCAGCGCGCCCCGGTGGGAGGCCGGCTACGAGCAGTACTTC
TRBJ2-1 NA NA TRBV4-2 CASSLGVGSYNEQFF TGTGCCAGCAGCCTGGGAGTTGGCTCCTACAATGAGCAGTTCTTC
TRBJ1-6 TRBD1 NA TRBV6-5 CASRLTGTGSSPLHF TGTGCCAGCAGACTTACCGGGACAGGGAGCTCACCCCTCCACTTT
TRBJ2-1 NA NA TRBV7-3 CASSPVGRREQFF TGTGCCAGCAGCCCAGTGGGGAGGAGAGAGCAGTTCTTC
TRBJ2-1 NA NA TRBV6-5 CASKPSGGNEQFF TGTGCCAGCAAGCCCTCAGGTGGCAATGAGCAGTTCTTC
TRBJ2-7 NA NA TRBV11-2 CASSLEGGYEQYF TGTGCCAGCAGCTTAGAGGGGGGCTACGAGCAGTACTTC
TRBJ1-5 NA NA TRBV18 CASSAYISNQPQHF TGTGCCAGCTCAGCCTATATTAGCAATCAGCCCCAGCATTTT
TRBJ1-1 TRBD1 NA TRBV27 CASSRGQGSNEAFF TGTGCCAGCAGTCGAGGACAGGGGTCTAATGAAGCTTTCTTT
TRBJ2-7 NA once TRBV28 CATRDNSYEQYF TGTGCCACCCGGGACAACTCCTACGAGCAGTACTTC
TRBJ2-7 NA NA TRBV27 CASSLLGTGSYEQYF TGTGCCAGCAGTTTATTGGGAACGGGGTCCTACGAGCAGTACTTC